Listed here are 27 T cell receptor beta chains from one sample, sequenced in a study of patients and donors after allogeneic stem cell transplantation. Using its own MiXCR run on the RT-PCR reads, TCRdb lists one record per CDR3 protein. The sample includes over 150,000 distinct CDR3 sequences, over 25% of them seen just once. Input material: blood, either unsorted or a sorted T cell fraction (not recorded which). The source of these receptors is a human donor who was either an allogeneic HSCT recipient or a stem cell or donor lymphocyte infusion donor (not recorded which). It is not recorded whose cells these are; they may come from a transplant donor.

This chain connects TRBV18 to TRBJ1-2; possibly TRBD1 for D (5 bases). Per germline, CDR1 KGHSH and CDR2 LQKENI. The CDR3 contains 14 residues. Trimming shortened V by 3 bases and J by 1 base, and 9 bases separated the two germline ends. The CDR3 sequence is CASSPGRVNYGYTF. The CDR3 DNA reads TGTGCCAGCTCACCGGGCAGGGTTAACTATGGCTACACCTTC.

V is TRBV7-9 and J is TRBJ2-1, with 15 bases fitting TRBD2. CDR1 SEHNR and CDR2 FQNEAQ come from the germline V gene (reference sequence). With V trimmed by 10 bases and J by 0 bases, 7 bases remained unmatched. The CDR3 totals 17 residues. The CDR3 nucleotides are TGTGCCATACCTTGGACTAGCGGGAGGGTCTCCTACAATGAGCAGTTCTTC. Its protein is CAIPWTSGRVSYNEQFF.

V and J are TRBV12-3 or TRBV12-4 and TRBJ2-1, with 12 bases identical to TRBD2. V dropped 5 bases and J dropped 9; count of bases not matched to a gene: 11. The CDR3 runs to 16 residues. The DNA of the CDR3 is TGTGCCAGCAGTCCCTTCCCGGGACTAGCGGGTCGTGAGCAGTTCTTC. Protein: CASSPFPGLAGREQFF.

V usage is TRBV4-2 and J usage is TRBJ2-1; D gene uncertain. V was shortened by 3 bases and J by 5 bases, with 8 bases between the two germline ends. CDR3 length: 13 residues. Germline assignment: CDR1 LGHNA and CDR2 YNFKEQ. DNA of the CDR3: TGTGCCAGCAGCCACCCACTGGACAATGAGCAGTTCTTC. Translated: CASSHPLDNEQFF.

J is TRBJ2-5 and V is TRBV7-2, with D perhaps assigned TRBD1 or TRBD2 (5 bases each). Per the germline V gene, CDR1 is SGHTA and CDR2 is FQGNSA. There are 14 residues in the CDR3. The V end was cut by 1 base, the J end by 5 bases, with 11 bases between. The CDR3 spells CASSLGGARETQYF. In DNA form, the CDR3 reads TGTGCCAGCAGCTTAGGAGGGGCTAGGGAGACCCAGTACTTC.

This clonotype was seen more than once but under ten times. The genes are TRBV5-1 and TRBJ2-7; D remains ambiguous. V lost 0 bases to trimming and J lost 3 bases, with 7 bases between them. The CDR3 has 13 residues. Germline loops: CDR1 SGHRS, CDR2 YFSETQ. CDR3 sequence (DNA): TGCGCCAGCAGCTTGGCCCGCAGCTACGAGCAGTACTTC. This gives the protein CASSLARSYEQYF.

CDR3 region: CASSAPTSGSGDRTQYF. In nucleotides, the CDR3 is TGCGCCAGCAGCGCCCCGACTAGTGGTTCAGGGGATCGGACCCAGTACTTC. The V call is TRBV5-1, the J call TRBJ2-5; D possibly matches TRBD1 or TRBD2 (6 bases each). The CDR3 covers 17 residues. Trimming shortened V by 4 bases and J by 7 bases, and 26 bases separated the two germline ends. CDR1 and CDR2 (germline): SGHRS, YFSETQ.

V usage is TRBV12-3 or TRBV12-4 and J usage is TRBJ2-2, with D unclear. V lost 1 base, J lost 2 bases, and 2 bases lay in between. The length of the CDR3 is 13 residues. CDR3 sequence (DNA): TGTGCCAGCAGTTTAGGTAACACCGGGGAGCTGTTTTTT. Encoded protein: CASSLGNTGELFF.

The chain joins TRBV29-1 to TRBJ2-3; tentatively, D is TRBD1 (5 bases). The germline gives CDR1 SQVTM, CDR2 ANQGSEA. This CDR3 is built from 13 residues. Trimming left V 4 bases short and J 2 bases short, with 10 bases between. CDR3 residues: CSVGGQNTDTQYF. In nucleotides, the CDR3 is TGCAGCGTTGGAGGACAAAACACAGATACGCAGTATTTT.

Here the CDR3 DNA reads TGTGCCAGCAGCTCGGGGACAGGGGTTGTCACCGGGGAGCTGTTTTTT. Translation: CASSSGTGVVTGELFF. The chain combines TRBV7-2 with TRBJ2-2; TRBD1 agrees at 10 bases. The CDR3 is 16 residues long. Germline CDR1 and CDR2: SGHTA and FQGNSA. The V and J ends lost 4 bases and 4 bases, in that order; junction bases with no gene match: 6.

The rearrangement uses TRBV7-2 and TRBJ1-5, with 7 bases identical to TRBD1. Germline V gives CDR1 SGHTA, CDR2 FQGNSA. The CDR3 sequence is 13 residues long. Trimming removed 1 base from V and 9 bases from J; junction bases left unmatched: 3. CDR3 sequence: CASSLETGRPQHF. In nucleotides, the CDR3 is TGTGCCAGCAGCTTAGAGACAGGGCGGCCCCAGCATTTT.

The rearrangement uses TRBV20-1 and TRBJ2-7; TRBD2 aligns across 12 bases. This CDR3 region has 16 residues. The junction had 11 bases not matched to a gene; V was cut back by 3 bases and J by 5 bases. Germline CDR1 and CDR2: DFQATT and SNEGSKA (reference sequence). This chain's CDR3 is CSARGLASGRVNEQYF. The CDR3 DNA reads TGCAGTGCTAGGGGTCTGGCTAGCGGGAGGGTGAACGAGCAGTACTTC.

V gene TRBV12-3 or TRBV12-4 combines with J gene TRBJ2-1, with 7 bases matching TRBD2. CDR3 size: 15 residues. V shed 4 bases and J 0 bases; nucleotides not matched to a gene: 3. The CDR3 sequence is CASSSAGSSYNEQFF. The CDR3 region has the DNA TGTGCCAGCAGTTCAGCGGGGAGCTCCTACAATGAGCAGTTCTTC.

V usage is TRBV18 and J usage is TRBJ2-1; D might be TRBD2 (5 bases). Germline V gene data show CDR1 as KGHSH and CDR2 as LQKENI. The CDR3 has 12 residues. V dropped 4 bases and J dropped 8 bases, with 9 bases sitting between them. CDR3 loop: CASSRTSDEQFF. The CDR3 DNA follows: TGTGCCAGCTCACGGACTTCGGATGAGCAGTTCTTC.

The rearrangement links TRBV6-5 to TRBJ2-7; weak D call: TRBD1 (6 bases). Per the germline V gene, CDR1 is MNHEY and CDR2 is SVGAGI. V was trimmed by 6 bases and J by 0 bases, leaving 12 bases between them. CDR3 length: 14 residues. CDR3 in amino acids: CASSYKGHSYEQYF. The CDR3 region has the DNA TGTGCCAGCAGCTACAAGGGACACTCCTACGAGCAGTACTTC.

This clonotype was observed a few times. The CDR3 DNA is TGTGCCAGCAGTTTATCGGGAGACACCACTGCTAACTATGGCTACACCTTC. It encodes CASSLSGDTTANYGYTF. V is TRBV28 and J is TRBJ1-2, with D unclear. Trimming removed 1 base at V and 0 bases at J, with 15 bases between. CDR3 length: 17 amino acids. CDR1 MDHEN and CDR2 SYDVKM come from the germline V gene.

The chain recombines TRBV28 with TRBJ2-1; 7 nucleotides align to TRBD2. This CDR3 contains 18 residues. Germline CDR1 and CDR2: MDHEN and SYDVKM. The J segment lost 6 bases and the V segment lost 6 bases, leaving 20 bases of the junction unmatched. The CDR3 region has the DNA TGTGCCAGCAGCCTACAAAAAATAGGACTAGTTCTATTCAATGAGCAGTTCTTC. Translating it yields CASSLQKIGLVLFNEQFF.

About this clonotype itself: Its ends do not fully match the called genes, so a read error is possible. V and J are TRBV25-1 and TRBJ2-1; 10 nucleotides align to TRBD1. Germline CDR1 MGHDK, CDR2 SYGVNS. This CDR3 is built from 13 residues. CDR3 amino acids: CASSELRTGGALF. CDR3 coding DNA: TGTGCCAGCAGTGAATTGCGGACAGGGGGTGCGCTCTTC.

This clonotype has only a few counts. V gene TRBV5-1 combines with J gene TRBJ1-4; no clear D. Germline V gives CDR1 SGHRS, CDR2 YFSETQ. V shed 1 base and J shed 5 bases, with 9 bases lying between them. This CDR3 spans 14 amino acids. CDR3 bases: TGCGCCAGCAGCTTGAAGAGTCGGAATGAAAAACTGTTTTTT. The encoded protein is CASSLKSRNEKLFF.

This chain joins TRBV6-5 and TRBJ1-1; D gene ambiguous. Germline CDR1 is MNHEY and CDR2 is SVGAGI. Trimming took 0 bases from V and 0 from J, leaving 14 bases between them. This CDR3 region has 17 residues. The CDR3 nucleotides read TGTGCCAGCAGTTACTCTCTTCAGCAGCTTATGAACACTGAAGCTTTCTTT. Protein: CASSYSLQQLMNTEAFF.

The chain joins TRBV29-1 to TRBJ2-5; D unclear. Trimming left V 5 bases short and J 5 bases short, with 12 bases between. CDR1 is SQVTM and CDR2 is ANQGSEA in the germline V gene. This CDR3 comprises 12 residues. This chain's CDR3 is CSVLTLRETQYF. The CDR3 region has the DNA TGCAGCGTTCTGACCCTAAGGGAGACCCAGTACTTC.

The CDR3 sequence is CSARSGTYNQPQHF. The CDR3 DNA reads TGCAGTGCTCGATCTGGGACATACAATCAGCCCCAGCATTTT. J is TRBJ1-5 and V is TRBV20-1, with D possibly TRBD1 on 6 matching bases. Deletions cut 5 bases from V and 3 bases from J, with 14 bases between. The CDR3 spans 14 residues. Germline V lookup: CDR1 DFQATT, CDR2 SNEGSKA (reference sequence).

This clonotype was seen a few times. The chain has TRBV30 and TRBJ1-1; D is unresolved. Trimming removed 0 bases from V and 4 bases from J, with 9 bases in between. This CDR3 is 13 amino acids long. Germline CDR1 is GTSNPN and CDR2 is SVGIG (reference sequence). Here the CDR3 DNA reads TGTGCCTGGAGTGTACACCCTTTCACTGAAGCTTTCTTT. As protein: CAWSVHPFTEAFF.

The V and J genes are TRBV6-6 and TRBJ2-5, with 10 bases identical to TRBD1. V lost 6 bases and J lost 4; bases outside the gene matches: 2. The CDR3 length is 13 residues. Germline V gene data show CDR1 as MNHNY and CDR2 as SVGAGI (reference sequence). The CDR3 DNA reads as TGTGCCAGCAGCCGGGACAGGGGAGAGACCCAGTACTTC. Protein product: CASSRDRGETQYF.

The chain couples TRBV20-1 to TRBJ2-7, with D perhaps matching TRBD2 (5 bases). Germline V gives CDR1 DFQATT, CDR2 SNEGSKA (reference sequence). CDR3 size: 14 residues. The CDR3 DNA reads as TGCAGCCAAACGGACTTACCGACCTCATACGAGCAGTACTTC. Translating gives CSQTDLPTSYEQYF.

This chain uses TRBV7-6 with TRBJ2-3; 8 bases match TRBD2. Looked up from germline, CDR1 is SGHVS and CDR2 is FNYEAQ. J lost 1 base, V lost 5 bases, and 5 bases had no gene match. CDR3 length: 15 residues. As DNA, the CDR3 is TGTGCCAGCAGCCTCCCGACTAGCGGCACAGATACGCAGTATTTT. Protein: CASSLPTSGTDTQYF.

This clonotype occurred many times. The chain joins TRBV20-1 to TRBJ1-3; D is uncertain. Trimming stripped 0 bases from V and 4 bases from J, with 10 bases between. Germline V gene data show CDR1 as DFQATT and CDR2 as SNEGSKA (reference sequence). This CDR3 has 14 amino acids. CDR3 sequence reads: CSARDEVGGNTIYF. The CDR3 DNA is TGCAGTGCTAGAGATGAGGTCGGCGGAAACACCATATATTTT.